Sequencing of this TCR beta chain was carried out in a study of blood T cell repertoires in COVID-19. Whole-study context: Both acute and convalescent COVID-19 samples were obtained from the United States, Italy and Spain. Sources were T cells, B-cell-depleted T cells, or PBMCs; the material itself was cDNA or gDNA.

Per the study methods: For nucleated cells, counts were estimated from reference gene primer amplification. Some clones are missing from TCRdb's copy, which holds only in-frame ones; the method was immunoSEQ multiplex PCR. Clonal size and the V and J genes are those of that table, whereas D and trimming came from the DNA. The sample carries about 110,000 clones, around 83% recorded once. This CDR3 has 15 amino acids. CDR1 SGHRS and CDR2 YFSETQ come from the germline V gene. Trimming at V came to 4 bases and at J to 10 bases, leaving 12 bases not matched to a gene. The V call is TRBV5-1, the J call TRBJ2-1; 9 bases agree with TRBD1. What was sequenced was peripheral blood. The clonotype originates from a human donor in a cohort sampled during active COVID-19. CDR3 region: CASSDPGQGTLEQFF. The CDR3 DNA sequence: TGCGCCAGCAGCGACCCGGGACAGGGAACCTTGGAGCAGTTCTTC.